Detailed here is one T cell receptor (beta chain). Repertoires were generated with immunoSEQ multiplex PCR, while TCRdb's copy carries only in-frame clones and drops some. The sample holds approximately 280,000 clones, approximately 90% seen once. Germline V gene lookup returns CDR1 MNHEY and CDR2 SMNVEV (reference sequence). The CDR3 spans 21 residues. Trimming pared 3 bases from V and 0 bases from J, leaving 27 bases between. This sample is drawn from a study of blood T cell repertoires in COVID-19. The receptor comes from a man aged 40-55 years with acute or convalescent COVID-19. The sequencing input was peripheral blood. V gene TRBV27 combines with J gene TRBJ1-5, with D tentatively TRBD1 (5 bases). The CDR3 is CASSLMGRLPGELYSNQPQHF. CDR3 DNA sequence: TGTGCCAGCAGTTTGATGGGGCGTCTCCCGGGGGAACTATATAGCAATCAGCCCCAGCATTTT.